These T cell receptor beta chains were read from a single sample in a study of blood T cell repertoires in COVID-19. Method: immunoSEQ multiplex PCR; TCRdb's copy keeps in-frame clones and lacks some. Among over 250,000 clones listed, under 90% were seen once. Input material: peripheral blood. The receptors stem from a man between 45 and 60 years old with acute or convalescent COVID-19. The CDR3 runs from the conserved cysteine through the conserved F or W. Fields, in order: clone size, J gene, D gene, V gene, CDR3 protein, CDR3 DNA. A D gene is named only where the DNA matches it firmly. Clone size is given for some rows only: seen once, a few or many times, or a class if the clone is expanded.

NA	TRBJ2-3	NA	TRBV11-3	CASSLSSHTDTQYF	TGTGCCAGCAGCTTATCCTCACACACAGATACGCAGTATTTT
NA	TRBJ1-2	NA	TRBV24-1	CATSTGNNYGYTF	TGTGCCACCAGTACCGGGAACAACTATGGCTACACCTTC
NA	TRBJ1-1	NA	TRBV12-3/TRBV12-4	CASRQMNTEAFF	TGTGCCAGCAGACAGATGAACACTGAAGCTTTCTTT
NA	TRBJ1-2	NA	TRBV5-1	CASSIYLTGTGYTF	TGCGCCAGCAGCATCTACCTTACAGGGACCGGCTACACCTTC
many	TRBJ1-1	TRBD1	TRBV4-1	CASSQEGGKKSEAFF	TGCGCCAGCAGCCAAGAAGGGGGCAAGAAGTCTGAAGCTTTCTTT
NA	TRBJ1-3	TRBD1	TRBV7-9	CASSPQGQGDTIYF	TGTGCCAGCAGCCCTCAAGGACAGGGAGACACCATATATTTT
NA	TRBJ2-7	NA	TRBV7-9	CASTPAGQTYEQYF	TGTGCCAGCACCCCGGCGGGGCAGACCTACGAGCAGTACTTC
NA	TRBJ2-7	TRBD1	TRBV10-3	CAISLDRGDYEQYF	TGTGCCATCAGTCTGGACAGGGGAGACTACGAGCAGTACTTC
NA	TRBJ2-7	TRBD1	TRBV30	CAWSRTGYSYEQYF	TGTGCCTGGAGTCGGACAGGATACTCCTACGAGCAGTACTTC
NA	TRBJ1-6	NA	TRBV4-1	CASSQDGRVNSPLHF	TGCGCCAGCAGCCAAGATGGGAGGGTTAATTCACCCCTCCACTTT
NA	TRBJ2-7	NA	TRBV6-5	CASSLADLREQYF	TGTGCCAGCAGTTTAGCGGACCTTCGCGAGCAGTACTTC
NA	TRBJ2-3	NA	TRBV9	CASNRGIADTQYF	TGTGCCAGCAATAGGGGTATTGCAGATACGCAGTATTTT
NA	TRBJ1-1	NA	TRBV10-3	CAISDPTRGEAFF	TGTGCCATCAGTGATCCGACGAGAGGTGAAGCTTTCTTT
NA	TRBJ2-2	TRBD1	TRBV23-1	CASSQKVPKTGINTGELFF	TGCGCCAGCAGTCAAAAGGTACCAAAGACAGGGATTAACACCGGGGAGCTGTTTTTT
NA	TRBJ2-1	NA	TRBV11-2	CASTEGFGNNEQFF	TGTGCCAGCACGGAGGGCTTTGGTAACAATGAGCAGTTCTTC
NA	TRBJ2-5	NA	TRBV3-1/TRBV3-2	CASSPDSETQYF	TGTGCCAGCAGCCCGGACTCGGAGACCCAGTACTTC
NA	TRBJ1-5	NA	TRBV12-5	CASVPDRINQPQHF	TGTGCTAGTGTTCCCGACAGAATCAATCAGCCCCAGCATTTT
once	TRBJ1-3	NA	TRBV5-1	CASSLAPARVTGNTIYF	TGCGCCAGCAGCTTGGCCCCTGCCAGGGTGACTGGAAACACCATATATTTT
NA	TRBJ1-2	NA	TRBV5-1	CASSLAAYDGYTF	TGCGCCAGCAGCTTGGCTGCCTATGATGGCTACACCTTC
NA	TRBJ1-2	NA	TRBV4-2	CASSQVRGTNYGYTF	TGTGCCAGCAGCCAAGTCCGGGGGACTAACTATGGCTACACCTTC
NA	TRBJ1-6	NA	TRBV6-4	CASAKVLNSPLHF	TGTGCCAGCGCGAAAGTTCTTAATTCACCCCTCCACTTT
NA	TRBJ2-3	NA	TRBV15	CATSREGSGQQYF	TGTGCCACCAGCAGAGAAGGAAGCGGGCAGCAGTATTTT
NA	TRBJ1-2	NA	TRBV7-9	CASSLGRDTYGYTF	TGTGCCAGCAGCTTGGGCAGGGACACATATGGCTACACCTTC
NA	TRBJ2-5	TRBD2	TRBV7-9	CASSPGTSGGARETQYF	TGTGCCAGCAGCCCAGGGACTAGCGGGGGGGCCAGAGAGACCCAGTACTTC
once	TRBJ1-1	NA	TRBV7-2	CASSKRTGNTEAFF	TGTGCCAGCAGCAAGCGGACGGGGAACACTGAAGCTTTCTTT
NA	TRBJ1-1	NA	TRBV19	CASRDTTNTEAFF	TGTGCCAGTAGGGACACCACGAACACTGAAGCTTTCTTT
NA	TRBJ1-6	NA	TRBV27	CASSFVPLSSYNSPLHF	TGTGCCAGCTCCTTCGTGCCGCTGAGCTCCTATAATTCACCCCTCCACTTT
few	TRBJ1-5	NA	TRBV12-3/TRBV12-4	CASSREALQPQHF	TGTGCCAGCAGCCGTGAAGCGCTTCAGCCCCAGCATTTT
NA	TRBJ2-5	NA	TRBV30	CAWSIYRRQETQYF	TGTGCCTGGAGTATTTACAGGAGACAAGAGACCCAGTACTTC
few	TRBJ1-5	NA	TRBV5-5	CASSPGQSNQPQHF	TGTGCCAGCAGCCCGGGACAAAGCAATCAGCCCCAGCATTTT
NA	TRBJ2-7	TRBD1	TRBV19	CASSTAGTGNYEQYF	TGTGCCAGTAGTACCGCAGGGACAGGGAACTACGAGCAGTACTTC
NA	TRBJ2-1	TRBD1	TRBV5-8	CASTTGGFYNEQFF	TGTGCCAGCACGACAGGGGGGTTCTACAATGAGCAGTTCTTC